This passage covers 6 T cell receptor beta chains from one sample sequenced in a study of T cells in women clearing cervical HPV infection. Using immunoSEQ multiplex PCR, the repertoire was profiled, and TCRdb retains in-frame clones only, with some absent. This sample's table has about 39,000 clones. The specimen sequenced was blood buffy coat. The receptor set was obtained from a woman aged 18 to 75 with a cervical HPV16 infection that either progressed to CIN3+ or cleared (not recorded which).

About this clone itself: Read data end 3 residues before the CDR3 end; the end is taken from the germline J gene. The chain employs TRBV30 and TRBJ2-1; 10 nucleotides line up with TRBD2. In germline, CDR1 is GTSNPN, CDR2 SVGIG (reference sequence). Unmatched junction bases numbered 13, after V lost 2 bases and J lost 9 bases. There are 16 residues in the CDR3. CDR3 DNA (partial): TGTGCCTGGAGTTCACTAGCGGGAATGACAAGGAGTGAG. Its translation: CAWSSLAGMTRSE. The entire CDR3 protein reads CAWSSLAGMTRSEQFF.

Comments on this clone: From the germline J gene comes the end of the CDR3, since the read stops 3 residues before it. The chain links TRBV7-2 to TRBJ1-5; 9 positions agree with TRBD1. There are 13 residues in the CDR3. Germline CDR1 SGHTA, CDR2 FQGNSA. The CDR3 bases that were read are TGTGCCAGCAGCCACGGGACAGGGCAACCC. Amino acids: CASSHGTGQP. The CDR3, in full, reads CASSHGTGQPQHF.

With respect to this clone: The CDR3 extends 3 residues past the end of the read, so its final part is completed from the germline J gene. J is TRBJ2-7 and V is TRBV5-6, with 8 bases fitting TRBD1. From germline, CDR1 is SGHDT and CDR2 YYEEEE. This CDR3 region has 14 residues. Trimming took 4 bases from V and 2 from J; bases not matched to a gene: 5. CDR3 region: CASSVPTGAYEQYF. The sequenced CDR3 bases are TGTGCCAGCAGCGTCCCGACAGGGGCCTACGAG.

Regarding this clone: The CDR3 goes on 3 residues after the read ends, and that part is filled in from the germline J gene. The chain carries TRBV29-1 and TRBJ1-1; D unresolved. The CDR3 totals 10 residues. With 5 bases removed from V and 3 bases from J, the gap between germline ends came to 4 bases. Germline values: CDR1 SQVTM, CDR2 ANQGSEA. The CDR3 reads CSVLYTEAFF. CDR3 DNA (partial): TGCAGCGTTCTGTACACTGAA.

In the case of this clone: The read stops 3 residues short of the end of the CDR3; the missing end is completed from the germline J gene. The gene calls are TRBV18 and TRBJ2-3, with 7 bases matching TRBD2. The CDR3 spans 15 residues. Trimming at V came to 4 bases and at J to 1 base, leaving 5 bases not matched to a gene. In germline, CDR1 is KGHSH, CDR2 LQKENI. CDR3 residues: CASSRERGRTDTQYF. CDR3 DNA (partial): TGTGCCAGCTCACGGGAGCGGGGACGCACAGATACG. Full variable domain (rest looked up from reference TRBV18 and TRBJ2-3): NAGVMQNPRHLVRRRGQEARLRCSPMKGHSHVYWYRQLPEEGLKFMVYLQKENIIDESGMPKERFSAEFPKEGPSILRIQQVVRGDSAAYFCASSRERGRTDTQYFGPGTRLTVL.

As for this clone: The DNA ends 3 residues before the CDR3 does, and the rest of the CDR3 is filled in from the germline J gene. The V gene is TRBV19, the J gene TRBJ1-1; no reliable D call. V lost 5 bases to trimming and J lost 2 bases, with 9 bases between them. The CDR3 sequence is 13 residues long. Germline loops: CDR1 LNHDA, CDR2 SQIVND (reference sequence). The CDR3 bases that were read are TGTGCCAGTAGTTCGGTAGCTAACACTGAA. This codes for CASSSVANTE. The full CDR3 protein is CASSSVANTEAFF.